This T cell receptor beta chain comes out of a study of identical twins. This clonotype was counted only a few times. MiXCR, run by TCRdb on the 5' RACE reads, gives a single entry per CDR3 protein. The profile shows more than 650,000 distinct CDR3 sequences, roughly 6.2% of them singletons. The V end was cut by 7 bases, the J end by 4 bases, with 6 bases between. CDR1 and CDR2 from the germline V gene are MNHEY and SMNVEV (reference sequence). This CDR3 comprises 11 residues. The TCR was taken from a young man in good health. The chain couples TRBV27 to TRBJ2-3, with D perhaps TRBD1 or TRBD2 (5 bases each). Sequenced: naive T cells sorted from blood. CDR3 in DNA: TGTGCCAGCACGGGGCCAGATACGCAGTATTTT. It is translated as CASTGPDTQYF.